The sequence of this TCR beta chain was determined in a study of cytomegalovirus exposure and HLA in healthy donors. Study observations and caveats: Looking again later, the authors saw that most CMV-associated TCR beta chains seemed HLA-restricted. Cytomegalovirus status was reportedly diagnosed by the classifier with high sensitivity and specificity. There were a few CMV-associated chains whose specificity for CMV antigens was confirmed in vitro.

PCR was performed using 60 Vbeta and 13 Jbeta primers. Source study methods: In a later analysis, the count reached some 83 million unique TCR beta chains, with 8.5 million to 14 million shared. This table comes from immunoSEQ multiplex PCR, and its TCRdb copy is limited to in-frame clones, with some not included. That table is the source of V, J and clone size, and D and trimming were worked out from the DNA. The sample consists of about 170,000 clones, approximately 72% of them appearing once. The germline gives CDR1 ENHRY, CDR2 SYGVKD. V shed 0 bases, J shed 4 bases, and the junction held 8 bases outside the gene matches. This CDR3 spans 16 amino acids. In regard to this clone: Its target is unknown.

V and J are TRBV10-3 and TRBJ1-1, with 7 bases identical to TRBD1. Material: PBMCs. The sequence was obtained from a man aged 35 to 55 in good health and CMV-seropositive. CDR3 bases: TGTGCCATCAGTGAGTCGGCAGGGGGTTGGAGCACTGAAGCTTTCTTT. Encoded protein: CAISESAGGWSTEAFF.